Included here is one TCR beta chain sequence, with context. Its antigen is as yet unknown. In the PCR, 60 Vbeta and 13 Jbeta primers were used. Repertoires were generated with immunoSEQ multiplex PCR, while TCRdb's copy carries only in-frame clones and drops some. The sample lists about 130,000 clones; 70% to 80% were seen once. The data derive from a study of cytomegalovirus exposure and HLA in healthy donors. Study findings and constraints: In a later analysis, HLA-C alleles had the fewest associated TCRs, DRB1 alleles the most. Later on, a genetic analysis was performed. It linked a missense variant in DCLRE1C with V- and J-gene trimming of TCR beta. Rare sequences made up most TCRs, while some public TCRs were found in many donors.

This clonotype originated in a man in his fifties in good health and CMV-seronegative. Sequenced sample: PBMCs.

CDR3 sequence: CASSEVEAPSYGYTF. The CDR3 nucleotides read TGTGCCAGCAGTGAGGTCGAGGCGCCGTCTTATGGCTACACCTTC. V gene TRBV2 combines with J gene TRBJ1-2; D gene ambiguous. The germline gives CDR1 SNHLY, CDR2 FYNNEI. The CDR3 totals 15 residues. V shed 3 bases and J shed 5 bases, with 16 bases lying between them.